Listed below are T cell receptor beta chains from one sample, sequenced in a study of early T cells in non-severe SARS-CoV-2 infection. TCRdb called the 5' RACE reads again in MiXCR, with one record for every CDR3 protein. Of fewer than 85,000 distinct CDR3 sequences in the sample, about 12% were seen once. Material for sequencing was whole blood. The receptors stem from an adult who was a healthcare worker with PCR-confirmed SARS-CoV-2 infection or an uninfected control (not recorded which). CDR3s include the opening cysteine and the closing phenylalanine or tryptophan. A D gene is named only where the DNA matches it firmly. For some rows the clone size is stated as once, few or many, or as a class when expanded; others skip it.

D gene | clone size | J gene | V gene | CDR3 protein | CDR3 DNA
. | many | TRBJ2-5 | TRBV28 | CASSSSGMGETQYF | TGTGCCAGCAGTTCCTCCGGGATGGGAGAGACCCAGTACTTC
. | many | TRBJ1-2 | TRBV3-1 | CASSQEVEGIYGYTF | TGTGCCAGCAGCCAAGAGGTCGAGGGGATCTATGGCTACACCTTC
. | many | TRBJ1-2 | TRBV13 | CASSKRPDWGSNYGYTF | TGTGCCAGCAGCAAAAGGCCCGACTGGGGCTCTAACTATGGCTACACCTTC
. | many | TRBJ1-2 | TRBV6-1 | CASSQEAANNYGYTF | TGTGCCAGCAGTCAAGAGGCAGCCAATAACTATGGCTACACCTTC
. | many | TRBJ2-3 | TRBV7-2 | CASSLQGATQYF | TGTGCCAGCAGCTTGCAGGGAGCTACGCAGTATTTT
. | many | TRBJ1-1 | TRBV29-1 | CSAKGVGSRTEAFF | TGCAGCGCCAAAGGGGTCGGCAGTCGAACTGAAGCTTTCTTT
TRBD2 | many | TRBJ2-1 | TRBV6-2/TRBV6-3 | CASSPYLAGVGDEQFF | TGTGCCAGCAGTCCCTACCTAGCGGGAGTCGGGGATGAGCAGTTCTTC
TRBD2 | many | TRBJ2-7 | TRBV30 | CAYASGVSYEQYF | TGTGCCTACGCAAGCGGGGTCTCCTACGAGCAGTACTTC
. | few | TRBJ1-2 | TRBV28 | CASTPREYGYTF | TGTGCCAGCACCCCGCGGGAGTATGGCTACACCTTC
. | few | TRBJ2-7 | TRBV28 | CASMASTYEQYF | TGTGCCAGCATGGCCTCGACCTACGAGCAGTACTTC
TRBD2 | many | TRBJ2-7 | TRBV5-1 | CASSSGLAGIYEQYF | TGCGCCAGCAGTAGCGGGCTAGCGGGGATCTACGAGCAGTACTTC
. | many | TRBJ2-7 | TRBV27 | CASSLQGVNYEQYF | TGTGCCAGCAGTTTGCAGGGAGTTAACTACGAGCAGTACTTC
. | many | TRBJ1-5 | TRBV20-1 | CSAVDGGKPQHF | TGCAGTGCTGTGGACGGGGGAAAGCCCCAGCATTTT
TRBD2 | few | TRBJ2-1 | TRBV10-1 | CASSTSGGYSYNEQFF | TGCGCCAGCAGCACTAGCGGGGGATACTCCTACAATGAGCAGTTCTTC
. | many | TRBJ2-3 | TRBV6-5 | CASSWSGGADTQYF | TGTGCCAGCAGTTGGTCGGGCGGGGCAGATACGCAGTATTTT
. | . | TRBJ2-1 | TRBV20-1 | CSARNYRSYNEQFF | TGCAGTGCTAGGAATTATCGTTCCTACAATGAGCAGTTCTTC
TRBD2 | many | TRBJ2-7 | TRBV25-1 | CASSAPGAGGDEQYF | TGTGCCAGCAGCGCCCCGGGGGCGGGAGGTGACGAGCAGTACTTC
. | many | TRBJ2-1 | TRBV4-2 | CASSQASSFDEQFF | TGTGCCAGCAGCCAAGCGTCGAGTTTCGACGAGCAGTTCTTC
TRBD2 | many | TRBJ2-2 | TRBV6-1 | CASSAASGRAGKTGELFF | TGTGCCAGCAGTGCTGCCAGCGGGAGGGCCGGGAAGACCGGGGAGCTGTTTTTT
TRBD1 | . | TRBJ1-1 | TRBV2 | CASSSQGAGEAFF | TGTGCCAGCAGTTCACAGGGGGCGGGTGAAGCTTTCTTT